The T cell receptor (beta chain) described here comes from a study of blood T cells in healthy people across ages. Looking at the study overall: Capture by template switching was about one barcoded beta molecule per two T cells.

Primers used in a second PCR of roughly 6 to 12 cycles were a sample-barcoded 5' primer and a J-beta primer mix. Using its own MiXCR run on the 5' RACE reads, TCRdb lists one record per CDR3 protein. There are 1.8 million or so distinct CDR3 sequences in the sample; around 40% occur only once, and roughly 23% lies in the top ten. General study findings and limits: Strong correlation was found linking TCR beta diversity to naive T cell percentage. Roughly linear declines in TCR beta diversity per million T cells occurred with age.

CDR1 is SGHNT, CDR2 YYREEE, per germline (reference sequence). V was pared by 0 bases and J by 10 bases, with 4 bases of the junction left unmatched. The CDR3 loop spans 13 amino acids. On this clonotype itself: Its matching antigen is unknown.

The sequenced material came from blood. This receptor was obtained from a human donor in good health. The V and J genes are TRBV5-4 and TRBJ2-1; 7 bases align to TRBD2. The chain's CDR3 is CASSLGGRAEQFF. DNA for the CDR3: TGTGCCAGCAGCTTGGGAGGGAGGGCGGAGCAGTTCTTC.